These T cell receptor beta chains were read from a single sample in a study of blood T cell repertoires in COVID-19. Profiled with immunoSEQ multiplex PCR; TCRdb holds only in-frame clones, not every one. This sample has around 70,000 clones, with 86% found just once. Specimen: peripheral blood. The receptor source for this set is a young man with acute or convalescent COVID-19. The CDR3 runs from the conserved cysteine through the conserved F or W. A D gene is named only where the DNA matches it firmly. For some rows the clone size is stated as once, few or many, or as a class when expanded; others skip it.

>TRBV3-1/TRBV3-2|.|TRBJ1-4|.
CASSPGNLNEKLFF
TGTGCCAGCAGCCCAGGAAACCTTAATGAAAAACTGTTTTTT
>TRBV25-1|.|TRBJ2-3|.
CASSAGLAKASTDTQYF
TGTGCCAGCAGTGCGGGGCTAGCGAAAGCTAGCACAGATACGCAGTATTTT
>TRBV6-6|once|TRBJ1-3|TRBD1
CASSHRTGGKENTIYF
TGTGCCAGCAGCCACAGGACAGGGGGGAAGGAAAACACCATATATTTT
>TRBV7-2|few|TRBJ2-3|TRBD2
CASSLETSGRVAPDTQYF
TGTGCCAGCAGCTTAGAGACTAGCGGGAGGGTCGCGCCAGATACGCAGTATTTT
>TRBV4-3|.|TRBJ2-7|TRBD2
CASSQTSGSYYEQYF
TGCGCCAGCAGCCAAACAAGCGGGAGTTATTACGAGCAGTACTTC
>TRBV5-5|.|TRBJ2-2|.
CASSLAGREGGTGELFF
TGTGCCAGCAGCTTGGCCGGGCGGGAAGGTGGGACCGGGGAGCTGTTTTTT
>TRBV6-5|once|TRBJ2-1|.
CASSSPYGTSNEQFF
TGTGCCAGCAGCTCCCCTTATGGTACTTCCAATGAGCAGTTCTTC
>TRBV3-1/TRBV3-2|.|TRBJ2-4|.
CASSPDRYIQYF
TGTGCCAGCAGTCCGGACAGATACATTCAGTACTTC
>TRBV15|.|TRBJ1-3|TRBD1
CATSFKRGDSRNTIYF
TGTGCCACCAGCTTCAAAAGGGGGGACAGCAGAAACACCATATATTTT
>TRBV5-4|.|TRBJ1-3|.
CASSTQAGNTIYF
TGTGCCAGCAGCACTCAGGCTGGAAACACCATATATTTT
>TRBV2|.|TRBJ2-7|TRBD1
CASKGVAGQGGHEQYF
TGTGCCAGCAAAGGGGTAGCGGGACAGGGGGGGCACGAGCAGTACTTC
>TRBV7-3|.|TRBJ2-3|TRBD2
CASSLTVGLAGNTQYF
TGTGCCAGCAGCTTAACAGTAGGACTAGCGGGAAATACGCAGTATTTT
>TRBV6-6|.|TRBJ1-5|TRBD1
CASRGQANQPQHF
TGTGCCAGCAGGGGACAGGCCAATCAGCCCCAGCATTTT
>TRBV20-1|.|TRBJ2-3|.
CSATSTDTQYF
TGCAGTGCGACTAGCACAGATACGCAGTATTTT
>TRBV28|.|TRBJ2-1|TRBD2
CASSFGLAGGFYNEQFF
TGTGCCAGCAGTTTCGGATTAGCGGGAGGGTTCTACAATGAGCAGTTCTTC
>TRBV4-3|.|TRBJ1-6|TRBD1
CASSQVVSGTENSPLHF
TGCGCCAGCAGCCAAGTTGTATCCGGGACAGAGAATTCACCCCTCCACTTT
>TRBV20-1|.|TRBJ1-1|.
CSAAGGTGAFF
TGCAGTGCTGCGGGGGGGACGGGAGCTTTCTTT
>TRBV7-2|.|TRBJ2-5|.
CASSLVVETQYF
TGTGCCAGCAGCTTAGTCGTGGAGACCCAGTACTTC
>TRBV28|few|TRBJ1-6|.
CASSQPRGVGNSPLHF
TGTGCCAGCAGTCAACCCCGCGGAGTCGGTAATTCACCCCTCCACTTT
>TRBV2|few|TRBJ1-6|.
CASRYEVTGNSPLHF
TGTGCCAGCAGGTATGAAGTCACCGGGAATTCACCCCTCCACTTT
>TRBV13|few|TRBJ2-1|.
CASSLLGGGYNEQFF
TGTGCCAGCAGCTTACTAGGGGGAGGGTACAATGAGCAGTTCTTC
>TRBV9|.|TRBJ2-1|.
CASSVVADSYNEQFF
TGTGCCAGCAGCGTGGTAGCGGACTCCTACAATGAGCAGTTCTTC